This TCR beta chain was sequenced in a study of blood T cell repertoires in COVID-19. Background on the study: Researchers got acute and convalescent COVID-19 samples from the United States, Italy and Spain.

CDR3 length: 15 residues. V was shortened by 0 bases and J by 5 bases, with 11 bases between the two germline ends. Germline V gene lookup returns CDR1 LGHNA and CDR2 YSLEER. Authors' data handling: Reference gene primer amplification gave estimated nucleated cell counts. Only in-frame clones appear in the TCRdb table, and some are missing; sequencing was by immunoSEQ multiplex PCR. That table is the source of V, J and clone size, and D and trimming were worked out from the DNA. Of fewer than 110,000 clones detected, roughly 80% appear once; the ten largest clones hold approximately 12%. The chain links TRBV4-3 to TRBJ1-5; no reliable D call. The sequence came from a human donor in a cohort sampled during active COVID-19. Input material: peripheral blood. CDR3 nucleotide sequence: TGCGCCAGCAGCCAAGATATGATGGGCGATCAGCCCCAGCATTTT. Amino acids: CASSQDMMGDQPQHF.